The TCR beta chain under discussion was sequenced for a study of beta chain features in type 1 diabetes. As for the study in general: When patients were set against healthy donors, age, gender and cell yields were similar. Regarding the study as a whole: Compared with healthy donors, patients appeared to share more similar naive, central memory and regulatory TCRB repertoires. Shortening of TCRB CDR3s, moderate but significant, appeared in all four CD4+ subsets of Type 1 diabetes patients.

A CD45RO/CCR7/CD25/CD127/CD95/CD27 panel sorted naive, central memory, regulatory and stem cell-like memory CD4+ cells. Details on this clone: Its specificity is not known.

The study reverse transcribed the entire isolated RNA, so it sequenced expressed TCRB transcripts. Using immunoSEQ multiplex PCR, the repertoire was profiled, and TCRdb retains in-frame clones only, with some absent. The sample lists 350,000 to 400,000 clones; less than 15% were seen once. This CDR3 has 15 amino acids. Losses at the gene ends were 3 bases for V and 4 bases for J; bases not matched to a gene: 5. Per the germline V gene, CDR1 is KGHSH and CDR2 is LQKENI. The TCR originated in a woman between 18 and 29 years old in good health. The sequenced sample was naive CD4+ T cells from blood. V gene TRBV18 combines with J gene TRBJ2-1, with 8 bases lining up with TRBD2. In DNA, the CDR3 is TGTGCCAGCTCACCTTTGCGCGGGAGGTACAATGAGCAGTTCTTC. This gives the protein CASSPLRGRYNEQFF.